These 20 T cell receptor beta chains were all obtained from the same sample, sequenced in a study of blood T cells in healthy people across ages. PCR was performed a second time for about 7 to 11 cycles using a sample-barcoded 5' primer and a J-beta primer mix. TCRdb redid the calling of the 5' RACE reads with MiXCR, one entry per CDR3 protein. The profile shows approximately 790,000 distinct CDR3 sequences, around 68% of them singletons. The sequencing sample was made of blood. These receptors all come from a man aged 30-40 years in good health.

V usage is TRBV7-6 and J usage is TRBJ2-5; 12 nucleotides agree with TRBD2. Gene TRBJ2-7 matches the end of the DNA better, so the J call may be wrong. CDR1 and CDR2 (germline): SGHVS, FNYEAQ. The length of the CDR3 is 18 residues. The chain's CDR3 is CASSLRGGGTSGRYEQYF. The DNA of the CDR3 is TGTGCCAGCAGCTTAAGGGGGGGCGGGACTAGCGGGCGATACGAGCAGTACTTC.

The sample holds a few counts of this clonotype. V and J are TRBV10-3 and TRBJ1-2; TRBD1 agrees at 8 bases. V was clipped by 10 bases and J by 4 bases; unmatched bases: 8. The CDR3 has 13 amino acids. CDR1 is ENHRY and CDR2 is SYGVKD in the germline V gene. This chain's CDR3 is CANGQGLGYGYTF. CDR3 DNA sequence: TGTGCCAACGGACAGGGCCTGGGCTATGGCTACACCTTC.

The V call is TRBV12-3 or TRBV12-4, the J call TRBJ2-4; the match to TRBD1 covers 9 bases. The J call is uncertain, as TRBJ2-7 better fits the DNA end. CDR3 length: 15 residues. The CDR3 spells CASSPRDRAVYEQYF. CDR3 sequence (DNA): TGTGCCAGCAGTCCCCGGGACAGGGCGGTTTACGAGCAGTACTTC.

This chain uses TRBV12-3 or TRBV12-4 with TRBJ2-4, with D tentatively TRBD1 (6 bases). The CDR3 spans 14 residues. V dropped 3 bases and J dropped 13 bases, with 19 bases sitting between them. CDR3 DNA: TGTGCCAGCAGTTTGAGACACGGGTCAGGGGAGCAGTACTTC. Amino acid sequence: CASSLRHGSGEQYF.

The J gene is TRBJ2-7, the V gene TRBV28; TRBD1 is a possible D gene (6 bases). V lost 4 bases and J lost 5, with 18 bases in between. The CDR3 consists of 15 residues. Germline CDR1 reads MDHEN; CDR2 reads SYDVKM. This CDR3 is CASSSTGVPRDEQYF. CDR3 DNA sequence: TGTGCCAGCAGTTCGACAGGAGTCCCTCGGGACGAGCAGTACTTC.

CDR3 nucleotide sequence: TGTGCCAGCAGTAAGGGGTTGACCACTGAAGCTTTCTTT. It translates to CASSKGLTTEAFF. The chain joins TRBV6-5 to TRBJ1-1; TRBD1 might be the D (5 bases). The CDR3 covers 13 residues. Germline CDR1 is MNHEY and CDR2 is SVGAGI. V was clipped by 5 bases and J by 4 bases, with 11 bases between them.

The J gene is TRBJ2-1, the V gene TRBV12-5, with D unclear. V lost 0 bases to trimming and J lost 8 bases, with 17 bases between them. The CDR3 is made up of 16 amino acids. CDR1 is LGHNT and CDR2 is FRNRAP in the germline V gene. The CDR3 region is CASGLVFLVGRDEQFF. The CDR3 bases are TGTGCTAGTGGTTTGGTATTTCTCGTGGGTAGGGATGAGCAGTTCTTC.

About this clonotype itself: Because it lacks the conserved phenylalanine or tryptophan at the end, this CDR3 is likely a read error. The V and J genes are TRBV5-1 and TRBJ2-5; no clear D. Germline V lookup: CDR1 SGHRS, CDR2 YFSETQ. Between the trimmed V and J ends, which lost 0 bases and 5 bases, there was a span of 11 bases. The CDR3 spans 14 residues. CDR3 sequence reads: CASSLGPVGETQYI. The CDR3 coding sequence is TGCGCCAGCAGCTTGGGGCCGGTCGGGGAGACCCAGTACATC.

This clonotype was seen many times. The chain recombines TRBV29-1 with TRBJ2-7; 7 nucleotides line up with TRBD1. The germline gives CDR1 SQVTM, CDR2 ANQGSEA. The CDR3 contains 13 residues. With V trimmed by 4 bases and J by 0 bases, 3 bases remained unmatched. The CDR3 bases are TGCAGCGTTGTATCAGGGGGCTCCTACGAGCAGTACTTC. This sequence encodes CSVVSGGSYEQYF.

CDR3 nucleotide sequence: TGCGCCAGCAGCCAAGGGGCCTTAACTGGGGCCAACGTCCTGACTTTC. Its translation is CASSQGALTGANVLTF. The J gene is TRBJ2-6, the V gene TRBV4-1; D gene unclear. This CDR3 has 16 amino acids. Germline CDR1 and CDR2: MGHRA and YSYEKL. Trimming stripped 1 base from V and 2 bases from J, with 9 bases between.

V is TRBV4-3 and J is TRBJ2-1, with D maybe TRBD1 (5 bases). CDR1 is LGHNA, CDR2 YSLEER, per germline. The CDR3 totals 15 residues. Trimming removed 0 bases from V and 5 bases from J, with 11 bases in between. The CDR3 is CASSQELGQNNEQFF. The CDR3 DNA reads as TGCGCCAGCAGCCAAGAGCTGGGGCAGAACAATGAGCAGTTCTTC.

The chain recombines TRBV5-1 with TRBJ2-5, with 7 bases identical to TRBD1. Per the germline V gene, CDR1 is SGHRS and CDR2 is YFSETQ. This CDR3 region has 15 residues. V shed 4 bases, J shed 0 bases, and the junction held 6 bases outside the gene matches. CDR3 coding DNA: TGCGCCAGCAGCGGAAGACAGGGATACCAAGAGACCCAGTACTTC. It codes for CASSGRQGYQETQYF.

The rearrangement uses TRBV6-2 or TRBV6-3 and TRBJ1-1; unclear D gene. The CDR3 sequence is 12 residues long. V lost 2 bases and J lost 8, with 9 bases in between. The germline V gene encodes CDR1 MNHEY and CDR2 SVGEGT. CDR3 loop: CASSYGLAEAFF. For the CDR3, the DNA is TGTGCCAGCAGTTACGGGCTGGCGGAAGCTTTCTTT.

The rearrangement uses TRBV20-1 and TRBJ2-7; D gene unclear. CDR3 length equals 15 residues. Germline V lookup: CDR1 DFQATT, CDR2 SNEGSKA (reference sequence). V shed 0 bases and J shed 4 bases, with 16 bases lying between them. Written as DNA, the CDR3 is TGCAGTGCTAGAGATCGAAAAGGCGTTCTTTACGAGCAGTACTTC. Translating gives CSARDRKGVLYEQYF.

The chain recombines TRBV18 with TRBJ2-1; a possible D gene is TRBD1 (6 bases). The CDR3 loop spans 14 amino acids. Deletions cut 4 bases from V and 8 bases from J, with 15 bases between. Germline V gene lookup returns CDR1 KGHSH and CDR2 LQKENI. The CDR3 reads CASSQAPGADEQFF. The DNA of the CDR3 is TGTGCCAGCTCACAGGCCCCAGGGGCCGATGAGCAGTTCTTC.

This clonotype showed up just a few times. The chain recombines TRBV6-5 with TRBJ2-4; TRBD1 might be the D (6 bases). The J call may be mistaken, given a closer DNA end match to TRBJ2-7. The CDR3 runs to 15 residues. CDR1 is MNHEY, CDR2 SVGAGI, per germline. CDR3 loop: CASSYSEGEGYEQYF. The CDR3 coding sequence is TGTGCCAGCAGTTACTCCGAGGGGGAAGGTTACGAGCAGTACTTC.

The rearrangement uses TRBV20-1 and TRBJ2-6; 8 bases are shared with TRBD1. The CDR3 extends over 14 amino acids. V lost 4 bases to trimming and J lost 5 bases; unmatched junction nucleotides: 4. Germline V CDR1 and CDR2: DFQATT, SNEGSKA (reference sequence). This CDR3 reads CSATTGAWANVLTF. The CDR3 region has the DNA TGCAGTGCTACGACAGGGGCTTGGGCCAACGTCCTGACTTTC.

The CDR3 nucleotides are TGTGCCAGCAGTCCCCGGCCCTACTACAATGAGCAGTTCTTC. The encoded protein is CASSPRPYYNEQFF. The chain employs TRBV6-6 and TRBJ2-1; D call uncertain. Germline CDR1 is MNHNY and CDR2 is SVGAGI (reference sequence). The CDR3 loop spans 14 amino acids. Deletions cut 5 bases from V and 3 bases from J, with 11 bases between.

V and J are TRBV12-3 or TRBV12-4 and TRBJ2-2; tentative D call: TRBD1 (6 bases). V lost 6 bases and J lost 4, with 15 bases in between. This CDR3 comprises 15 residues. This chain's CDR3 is CASSPGVSSTGELFF. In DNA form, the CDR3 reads TGTGCCAGCAGCCCAGGGGTCTCGAGCACCGGGGAGCTGTTTTTT.

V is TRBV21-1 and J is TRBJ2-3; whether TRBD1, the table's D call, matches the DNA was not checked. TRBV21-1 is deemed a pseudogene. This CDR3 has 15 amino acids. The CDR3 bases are TGTGCCAGCAGCACATTGGGTGGGGGGCAAGGAACGCAGTATTTT. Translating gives CASSTLGGGQGTQYF.